The rows below give T cell receptor beta chains drawn from one sample of a study of response to subunit inactivated influenza vaccine. TCRdb itself ran the RT-PCR reads through MiXCR, one entry per CDR3 protein. Found here are around 580,000 distinct CDR3 sequences, 12% of them singletons; the top ten hold roughly a tenth. The sample in question was PBMCs from blood, obtained on the day of vaccination. The receptors come from a man aged 45 to 65 who received an inactivated influenza vaccine. Both conserved end residues are part of each CDR3. D genes are given only for firm matches. Rows may omit the clone size; those that give it use once, few, many or a size class.

many	TRBV6-1	TRBD2	TRBJ2-3	CASSDWGTSISDTQYF	TGTGCCAGCAGTGATTGGGGGACTAGCATCTCAGATACGCAGTATTTT
NA	TRBV6-5	NA	TRBJ2-5	CASSYSGWDPLETQYF	TGTGCCAGCAGTTACTCGGGTTGGGACCCGCTCGAGACCCAGTACTTC
many	TRBV7-9	NA	TRBJ2-7	CASSQRYRVEQYF	TGTGCCAGCAGCCAGCGATACAGGGTCGAGCAGTACTTC
many	TRBV5-1	TRBD2	TRBJ2-3	CASSFGSGSTDTQYF	TGCGCCAGCAGCTTTGGTAGCGGGAGCACAGATACGCAGTATTTT
few	TRBV11-3	TRBD1	TRBJ2-2	CASSHPVTGVGTGELFF	TGTGCCAGCAGCCACCCGGTAACAGGGGTTGGCACCGGGGAGCTGTTTTTT
NA	TRBV20-1	TRBD2	TRBJ2-3	CSAGPLAGGPWTDTQYF	TGCAGTGCTGGACCACTAGCGGGGGGGCCGTGGACAGATACGCAGTATTTT
NA	TRBV27	NA	TRBJ2-7	CASSLWGPYEQYF	TGTGCCAGCAGTTTATGGGGGCCCTACGAGCAGTACTTC
NA	TRBV7-9	TRBD1	TRBJ1-1	CASSWNRDRGDFEAFF	TGTGCCAGCAGCTGGAACCGGGACAGGGGCGATTTTGAAGCTTTCTTT
few	TRBV6-2/TRBV6-3	NA	TRBJ2-7	CASSPTSTDYEQYF	TGTGCCAGCAGTCCTACTAGCACCGACTACGAGCAGTACTTC
few	TRBV30	NA	TRBJ2-3	CAWSGQPKPDTQYF	TGTGCCTGGAGTGGGCAGCCTAAACCAGATACGCAGTATTTT
many	TRBV5-1	TRBD2	TRBJ2-7	CASSLRGGSSYEQYF	TGTGCCAGCAGCCTTAGGGGAGGGAGCTCCTACGAGCAGTACTTC
few	TRBV6-1	NA	TRBJ2-5	CASSQLAAQETQYF	TGTGCCAGCAGTCAACTTGCCGCACAAGAGACCCAGTACTTC
NA	TRBV6-2/TRBV6-3	TRBD2	TRBJ2-1	CASSYSKRGVLVNEQFF	TGTGCCAGCAGTTACAGTAAGCGGGGGGTCCTGGTTAATGAGCAGTTCTTC
many	TRBV6-2/TRBV6-3	TRBD2	TRBJ2-3	CASSPGTRPPDTQYF	TGTGCCAGCAGCCCCGGGACTAGACCTCCAGATACGCAGTATTTT
NA	TRBV4-3	NA	TRBJ2-3	CASSQDWAAGRTDTQYF	TGCGCCAGCAGCCAAGATTGGGCGGCAGGGAGAACAGATACGCAGTATTTT
few	TRBV6-1	NA	TRBJ2-3	CASNRMGLRTDTQYF	TGTGCCAGCAACCGAATGGGACTGCGCACAGATACGCAGTATTTT
NA	TRBV18	TRBD2	TRBJ2-7	CASSPSELAGVYEQYF	TGTGCCAGCTCACCAAGTGAGCTAGCGGGGGTCTACGAGCAGTACTTC
many	TRBV6-2/TRBV6-3	NA	TRBJ1-1	CASSKNHQNTEAFF	TGTGCCAGCAGTAAAAATCATCAGAACACTGAAGCTTTCTTT
NA	TRBV6-2/TRBV6-3	NA	TRBJ2-1	CASTLPRRYNLNEQFF	TGTGCCAGCACCTTACCCCGGCGGTACAATCTCAATGAGCAGTTCTTC
NA	TRBV5-1	TRBD1	TRBJ2-7	CASSLIPDRGNEQYF	TGCGCCAGCAGCTTGATCCCCGACAGGGGTAACGAGCAGTACTTC
NA	TRBV5-1	NA	TRBJ1-2	CATTPEGGNYGYTF	TGCGCCACCACACCAGAGGGCGGCAATTATGGCTACACCTTC
many	TRBV9	TRBD1	TRBJ2-7	CASSVDTGVRNEQYF	TGTGCCAGCAGCGTTGACACAGGGGTACGGAACGAGCAGTACTTC
NA	TRBV2	TRBD1	TRBJ2-5	CASSNKDRPGTQYF	TGTGCCAGCAGTAACAAGGACAGGCCCGGGACCCAGTACTTC
few	TRBV24-1	NA	TRBJ2-5	CATSDWGETQYF	TGTGCCACCAGTGATTGGGGGGAGACCCAGTACTTC
NA	TRBV11-3	NA	TRBJ2-2	CASSRDNGELFF	TGTGCCAGCAGCCGAGATAACGGGGAGCTGTTTTTT
many	TRBV10-3	TRBD1	TRBJ2-7	CAIREPGQGSYEQYF	TGTGCCATCCGAGAACCGGGACAGGGTTCCTACGAGCAGTACTTC
NA	TRBV6-5	NA	TRBJ2-4	CASSYSGRWRVNIQYF	TGTGCCAGCAGTTACTCGGGCAGGTGGCGCGTAAACATTCAGTACTTC
few	TRBV6-5	NA	TRBJ1-2	CASSYSGGEGYTF	TGTGCCAGCAGTTACTCAGGGGGAGAAGGCTACACCTTC
NA	TRBV7-2	TRBD1	TRBJ2-1	CASSRGTGPSGQFF	TGTGCCAGCAGCCGCGGGACAGGGCCTTCTGGGCAGTTCTTC
few	TRBV20-1	NA	TRBJ2-4	CSASGRAKNIQYF	TGCAGTGCTAGCGGGAGAGCCAAAAACATTCAGTACTTC
few	TRBV12-3/TRBV12-4	NA	TRBJ1-1	CASEDTGNTEAFF	TGTGCCAGCGAAGATACCGGTAACACTGAAGCTTTCTTT
NA	TRBV7-9	TRBD2	TRBJ2-1	CASRGLAGMNEQFF	TGTGCCAGCAGGGGGCTAGCGGGAATGAATGAGCAGTTCTTC
NA	TRBV3-1	TRBD2	TRBJ2-2	CASSQGSSGGHYTGELFF	TGTGCCAGCAGCCAAGGGTCCAGCGGGGGCCATTACACCGGGGAGCTGTTTTTT
few	TRBV12-3/TRBV12-4	TRBD1	TRBJ2-2	CASRPGQRAGELFF	TGTGCCAGCAGACCGGGACAGAGAGCCGGGGAGCTGTTTTTT
NA	TRBV7-2	NA	TRBJ2-1	CASSSYWSSYNEQFF	TGTGCCAGCAGCTCGTACTGGAGCTCCTACAATGAGCAGTTCTTC
many	TRBV4-3	NA	TRBJ2-7	CASSQVSGNEQYF	TGCGCCAGCAGCCAAGTTTCTGGGAACGAGCAGTACTTC
few	TRBV20-1	NA	TRBJ1-6	CSAKNAATGGNSPLHF	TGCAGTGCTAAAAATGCCGCGACGGGGGGCAATTCACCCCTCCACTTT
few	TRBV20-1	NA	TRBJ2-7	CSASRDINEQYF	TGCAGTGCTAGCCGGGACATTAACGAGCAGTACTTC
few	TRBV10-3	TRBD1	TRBJ2-7	CATVPGTASYEQYF	TGTGCCACCGTCCCTGGGACAGCCTCCTACGAGCAGTACTTC
many	TRBV12-3/TRBV12-4	NA	TRBJ2-5	CASSLVSGETQYF	TGTGCCAGCAGTCTTGTTTCAGGAGAGACCCAGTACTTC
many	TRBV12-3/TRBV12-4	NA	TRBJ1-5	CASSRTSSNQPQHF	TGTGCCAGCAGCCGAACATCTAGCAATCAGCCCCAGCATTTT
many	TRBV5-6	NA	TRBJ2-7	CASSLASHYEQYF	TGTGCCAGCAGCTTGGCCAGCCACTACGAGCAGTACTTC
many	TRBV12-3/TRBV12-4	TRBD2	TRBJ2-3	CASSLAGGTQYF	TGTGCCAGCAGTCTAGCGGGAGGCACGCAGTATTTT
few	TRBV10-3	NA	TRBJ1-2	CAISEGSGLGYTF	TGTGCCATCAGTGAAGGTTCCGGTCTTGGCTACACCTTC
many	TRBV27	NA	TRBJ1-1	CASSLQGNRVGTEAFF	TGTGCCAGCAGTTTACAGGGCAATCGAGTGGGCACTGAAGCTTTCTTT
many	TRBV4-1	TRBD1	TRBJ1-5	CASSSGQGGQPQHF	TGCGCCAGCAGCTCGGGACAGGGAGGCCAGCCCCAGCATTTT
few	TRBV7-2	TRBD2	TRBJ2-1	CASSSGYGTSGHNEQFF	TGTGCCAGCAGCTCTGGATACGGGACTAGCGGACACAATGAGCAGTTCTTC
few	TRBV6-2/TRBV6-3	TRBD1	TRBJ2-1	CASSYYQGQGYGEQFF	TGTGCCAGCAGTTACTATCAAGGACAGGGGTACGGTGAGCAGTTCTTC
many	TRBV12-3/TRBV12-4	NA	TRBJ2-5	CASTLGYQETQYF	TGTGCCAGCACGCTTGGATATCAAGAGACCCAGTACTTC
NA	TRBV7-2	TRBD1	TRBJ1-3	CASSSDRDAGNSIYF	TGTGCCAGCAGCTCCGACAGGGACGCTGGAAACTCCATATATTTT